The 30 T cell receptor beta chains below all came from one sample that was sequenced in a study of OX40 agonist ivuxolimab in advanced cancers. Produced via immunoSEQ multiplex PCR; TCRdb's table is partial and in-frame only. Of 70,000 to 75,000 clones listed, 82% were seen once; the top ten hold approximately 5%. The sample was CD4+ or CD8+ T cells sorted from blood, taken in a trial of the OX40 agonist ivuxolimab. The origin of the receptors is an adult with an advanced solid tumor such as melanoma, head and neck, liver or kidney cancer.

The chain combines TRBV18 with TRBJ1-1; D ambiguous. Germline V gene data show CDR1 as KGHSH and CDR2 as LQKENI. Trimming pared 6 bases from V and 0 bases from J, leaving 11 bases between. The CDR3 totals 14 residues. The DNA of the CDR3 is TGTGCCAGCTCCGCCTCCGTCTTGAACACTGAAGCTTTCTTT. Its protein is CASSASVLNTEAFF.

The chain links TRBV18 to TRBJ1-2, with 7 bases fitting TRBD1. The CDR3 covers 14 residues. After removal of 5 bases from V and 7 bases from J, the junction contained 10 bases not matched to a gene. Germline V gene data show CDR1 as KGHSH and CDR2 as LQKENI. Written as DNA, the CDR3 is TGTGCCAGCTCAAGCCCACAGGGGAGAGGTGGCTACACCTTC. This translates into CASSSPQGRGGYTF.

CDR3 loop: CASVGTVNQPQHF. In DNA, the CDR3 is TGTGCCAGCGTCGGGACAGTCAATCAGCCCCAGCATTTT. The chain is built from TRBV28 and TRBJ1-5; 7 positions agree with TRBD1. V was pared by 8 bases and J by 3 bases, with 4 bases of the junction left unmatched. Germline values: CDR1 MDHEN, CDR2 SYDVKM. The CDR3 is 13 amino acids.

The chain uses TRBV6-6 and TRBJ1-6; D remains unclear. V shed 2 bases and J shed 4 bases, with 3 bases lying between them. The CDR3 has 13 residues. Per germline, CDR1 MNHNY and CDR2 SVGAGI (reference sequence). The CDR3 nucleotides read TGTGCCAGCAGTTACCAATATAATTCACCCCTCCACTTT. Amino acids: CASSYQYNSPLHF.

Only a few counts were recorded for this clone. The V and J genes are TRBV5-4 and TRBJ2-2; TRBD2 matches 7 bases. Trimming cost V 1 base and J 4 bases; bases outside gene matches: 7. There are 16 residues in the CDR3. CDR1 is SGHNT, CDR2 YYREEE, per germline (reference sequence). CDR3 in amino acids: CASSLTSGRATGELFF. CDR3 DNA: TGTGCCAGCAGCTTGACATCGGGGAGGGCCACCGGGGAGCTGTTTTTT.

The chain couples TRBV27 to TRBJ1-4, with D possibly TRBD1 on 5 matching bases. Germline loops: CDR1 MNHEY, CDR2 SMNVEV (reference sequence). The V gene lost 5 bases and the J gene lost 1 base, with 11 bases spanning the gap. This CDR3 spans 15 amino acids. CDR3 coding DNA: TGTGCCAGCAGTCAACCGGGGGAAACTAATGAAAAACTGTTTTTT. Translation gives CASSQPGETNEKLFF.

The chain joins TRBV9 to TRBJ1-1; weak D call: TRBD1 (6 bases). The CDR3 is 13 residues long. Trimming removed 0 bases from V and 11 bases from J, with 14 bases in between. Germline lookup yields CDR1 SGDLS and CDR2 YYNGEE. The CDR3: CASSVADSSIAFF. CDR3 DNA: TGTGCCAGCAGCGTAGCGGACAGTAGCATCGCTTTCTTT.

This chain joins TRBV5-1 and TRBJ2-5, with TRBD1 matching 10 bases. The CDR3 sequence is 14 residues long. V lost 4 bases to trimming and J lost 6 bases; unmatched junction nucleotides: 6. CDR1 and CDR2 (germline): SGHRS, YFSETQ. CDR3: CASSEGTGAKTQYF. The CDR3, as DNA: TGCGCCAGCAGCGAAGGGACAGGGGCAAAGACCCAGTACTTC.

The chain is built from TRBV7-3 and TRBJ2-2; perhaps TRBD2 as D (5 bases). Germline CDR1 reads SGHTA; CDR2 reads FQGTGA. The CDR3 has 14 amino acids. V lost 5 bases to trimming and J lost 5 bases, with 12 bases between them. The CDR3 region is CASSPGLRTGELFF. DNA of the CDR3: TGTGCCAGCAGCCCCGGACTGCGGACCGGGGAGCTGTTTTTT.

The gene calls are TRBV2 and TRBJ1-6, with 7 nucleotides matching TRBD1. CDR1 and CDR2 from the germline V gene are SNHLY and FYNNEI. V lost 2 bases and J lost 7; bases outside the gene matches: 2. There are 14 residues in the CDR3. For the CDR3, the DNA is TGTGCCAGCAGTGAACAGGGGGAGAATTCACCCCTCCACTTT. This codes for CASSEQGENSPLHF.

The V gene is TRBV10-3, the J gene TRBJ1-1; 7 nucleotides match TRBD1. Germline CDR1 is ENHRY and CDR2 is SYGVKD. The CDR3 extends over 15 amino acids. The V segment lost 2 bases and the J segment 5 bases; nucleotides outside the gene matches: 8. In DNA, the CDR3 is TGTGCCATCAGTGAGCCGGGGGCAGGGGGAACTGAAGCTTTCTTT. It translates to CAISEPGAGGTEAFF.

The J gene is TRBJ2-7, the V gene TRBV6-5, with a weak D call TRBD2 (5 bases). V gave up 2 bases and J gave up 8 bases, with 13 bases separating them. Looked up from germline, CDR1 is MNHEY and CDR2 is SVGAGI. CDR3 length: 13 residues. In DNA, the CDR3 is TGTGCCAGCAGTTACAGCCTCGGCGGGCAGCAGTACTTC. Translating gives CASSYSLGGQQYF.

This chain links TRBV7-6 with TRBJ2-1, with TRBD2 matching 7 bases. Germline trimming cut 2 bases from V and 2 bases from J; bases unmatched to any gene: 3. The CDR3 extends over 15 amino acids. CDR1 SGHVS and CDR2 FNYEAQ come from the germline V gene. CDR3 amino acids: CASSLIAGPYNEQFF. For the CDR3, the DNA is TGTGCCAGCAGCTTAATAGCGGGCCCCTACAATGAGCAGTTCTTC. Complete variable domain (other parts from reference TRBV7-6 and TRBJ2-1): GAGVSQSPRYKVTKRGQDVALRCDPISGHVSLYWYRQALGQGPEFLTYFNYEAQQDKSGLPNDRFSAERPEGSISTLTIQRTEQRDSAMYRCASSLIAGPYNEQFFGPGTRLTVL.

This sequence joins TRBV4-3 and TRBJ1-4, with D hard to call. The CDR3 spans 15 residues. The germline CDR1 and CDR2 sequences are LGHNA and YSLEER. The V gene lost 1 base and the J gene lost 0 bases, with 6 bases spanning the gap. The CDR3 DNA is TGCGCCAGCAGCCAAGGGCCCTCAACTAATGAAAAACTGTTTTTT. It specifies CASSQGPSTNEKLFF.

The V gene is TRBV9, the J gene TRBJ2-3; no firm D call. This CDR3 is built from 14 residues. Germline lookup yields CDR1 SGDLS and CDR2 YYNGEE. Trimming removed 0 bases from V and 5 bases from J, with 10 bases in between. CDR3 sequence reads: CASSVASRGDTQYF. The CDR3 DNA sequence: TGTGCCAGCAGCGTAGCTTCGAGAGGAGATACGCAGTATTTT.

The count of this clone is one. The V gene is TRBV18, the J gene TRBJ1-5; D may be TRBD1 (6 bases). The germline V and J ends were trimmed by 4 bases and 8 bases, with 12 bases remaining between them. The CDR3 has 13 residues. Germline V gene data show CDR1 as KGHSH and CDR2 as LQKENI. The chain's CDR3 is CASSRDINEPQHF. In DNA form, the CDR3 reads TGTGCCAGCTCACGGGACATTAATGAGCCCCAGCATTTT.

The chain carries TRBV27 and TRBJ2-5; 9 nucleotides align to TRBD2. CDR1 is MNHEY and CDR2 is SMNVEV in the germline V gene (reference sequence). V lost 5 bases to trimming and J lost 1 base; unmatched junction nucleotides: 11. This CDR3 is built from 17 residues. The CDR3 reads CASSLYKTSGTQETQYF. CDR3 nucleotide sequence: TGTGCCAGCAGTCTATATAAGACTAGCGGAACCCAAGAGACCCAGTACTTC.

The chain joins TRBV13 to TRBJ2-2, with D possibly TRBD1 on 6 matching bases. Germline CDR1 and CDR2: PRHDT and FYEKMQ (reference sequence). Trimming pared 5 bases from V and 1 base from J, leaving 14 bases between. The CDR3 spans 16 residues. CDR3 sequence reads: CASSPPGHENTGELFF. Written as DNA, the CDR3 is TGTGCCAGCAGCCCTCCGGGACACGAGAACACCGGGGAGCTGTTTTTT. The variable domain in full, completed from reference TRBV13 and TRBJ2-2, reads AAGVIQSPRHLIKEKRETATLKCYPIPRHDTVYWYQQGPGQDPQFLISFYEKMQSDKGSIPDRFSAQQFSDYHSELNMSSLELGDSALYFCASSPPGHENTGELFFGEGSRLTVL.

The J gene is TRBJ1-1, the V gene TRBV5-1; D uncertain. Germline V CDR1 and CDR2: SGHRS, YFSETQ. With 5 bases removed from V and 3 bases from J, the gap between germline ends came to 8 bases. The CDR3 has 12 residues. The CDR3 loop is CASSTLDTEAFF. The CDR3 DNA reads TGCGCCAGCAGTACTTTGGACACTGAAGCTTTCTTT.

The chain couples TRBV7-8 to TRBJ2-7, with 7 bases fitting TRBD2. The V segment lost 4 bases and the J segment 9 bases; nucleotides outside the gene matches: 18. CDR1 is SGHVS, CDR2 FQNEAQ, per germline. The CDR3 contains 16 residues. CDR3 DNA sequence: TGTGCCAGCAGCTGGGAGGGGACGCAGCCTACGAGGAGGCAGTACTTC. The encoded protein is CASSWEGTQPTRRQYF.

V gene TRBV7-7 combines with J gene TRBJ1-4; D remains ambiguous. Germline V gene sequence: CDR1 SSHAT, CDR2 FNYEAQ (reference sequence). The CDR3 extends over 10 amino acids. The CDR3 region is CALPGEKLFF. The CDR3 DNA follows: TGTGCGCTGCCCGGTGAAAAACTGTTTTTT.

The chain employs TRBV19 and TRBJ2-3; D possibly uses TRBD1 or TRBD2 (7 bases each). CDR3 length: 14 amino acids. Per germline, CDR1 LNHDA and CDR2 SQIVND (reference sequence). Trimming removed 8 bases at V and 5 bases at J, with 17 bases between. CDR3 nucleotides: TGTGCCAGTTCTTGGGCAGGGGGGGAAGATACGCAGTATTTT. This codes for CASSWAGGEDTQYF.

The rearrangement uses TRBV20-1 and TRBJ2-7; D remains unclear. CDR1 DFQATT and CDR2 SNEGSKA come from the germline V gene (reference sequence). The CDR3 is 11 amino acids. V was clipped by 0 bases and J by 2 bases, with 2 bases between them. The CDR3 loop reads CSARDTYEQYF. The CDR3 nucleotides are TGCAGTGCTAGAGATACCTACGAGCAGTACTTC.

This rearrangement joins TRBV2 to TRBJ2-1; TRBD2 is a possible D gene (5 bases). From germline, CDR1 is SNHLY and CDR2 FYNNEI. The CDR3 sequence is 11 residues long. The CDR3 region has the DNA TGTATTAGTCGGGACTACAATGAGCAGTTCTTC. Translating gives CISRDYNEQFF.

The rearrangement uses TRBV7-2 and TRBJ1-1; D gene ambiguous. Trimming shortened V by 4 bases and J by 2 bases, and 20 bases separated the two germline ends. This CDR3 spans 17 amino acids. Germline CDR1 and CDR2: SGHTA and FQGNSA. Written as DNA, the CDR3 is TGTGCCAGCAGCTCCCCTTTCGGAGGGCGGTCCAACACTGAAGCTTTCTTT. Residues: CASSSPFGGRSNTEAFF.

The chain joins TRBV7-4 to TRBJ1-2; TRBD1 agrees at 8 bases. V was pared by 5 bases and J by 5 bases, with 13 bases of the junction left unmatched. The CDR3 is 16 amino acids. Germline V gives CDR1 SGHVT, CDR2 SQSDAQ. The chain's CDR3 is CASSPPRQGAGYGYTF. The CDR3 DNA reads TGTGCCAGCAGCCCGCCCAGGCAGGGGGCGGGATATGGCTACACCTTC.

This clone was observed a handful of times. The V call is TRBV27, the J call TRBJ1-2, with 7 bases fitting TRBD1. After removal of 5 bases from V and 3 bases from J, the junction contained 6 bases not matched to a gene. This CDR3 comprises 14 residues. Per the germline V gene, CDR1 is MNHEY and CDR2 is SMNVEV (reference sequence). CDR3 DNA: TGTGCCAGCAGTCTCTTCCAGGGGGACTATGGCTACACCTTC. This codes for CASSLFQGDYGYTF.

The chain recombines TRBV6-1 with TRBJ1-5, with unresolved D. The CDR3 has 13 amino acids. V dropped 5 bases and J dropped 4 bases, with 9 bases sitting between them. CDR1 and CDR2 from the germline V gene are MNHNS and SASEGT. CDR3 region: CASSPVLNQPQHF. In DNA, the CDR3 is TGTGCCAGCAGTCCAGTTCTAAATCAGCCCCAGCATTTT.

The chain employs TRBV18 and TRBJ2-2, with TRBD2 matching 7 bases. This CDR3 region has 16 residues. Trimming at V came to 0 bases and at J to 4 bases, leaving 5 bases not matched to a gene. Per germline, CDR1 KGHSH and CDR2 LQKENI. The CDR3 is CASSPPGGMSTGELFF. The CDR3 region has the DNA TGTGCCAGCTCACCACCGGGGGGGATGAGCACCGGGGAGCTGTTTTTT.

The chain couples TRBV2 to TRBJ1-2, with 12 positions matching TRBD1. This CDR3 has 16 residues. In germline, CDR1 is SNHLY, CDR2 FYNNEI. The J segment lost 6 bases and the V segment lost 6 bases, leaving 11 bases of the junction unmatched. The CDR3 DNA reads as TGTGCCAGCAGGGGAACCGGGACAGGGGGCGCGGATGGCTACACCTTC. As protein: CASRGTGTGGADGYTF.